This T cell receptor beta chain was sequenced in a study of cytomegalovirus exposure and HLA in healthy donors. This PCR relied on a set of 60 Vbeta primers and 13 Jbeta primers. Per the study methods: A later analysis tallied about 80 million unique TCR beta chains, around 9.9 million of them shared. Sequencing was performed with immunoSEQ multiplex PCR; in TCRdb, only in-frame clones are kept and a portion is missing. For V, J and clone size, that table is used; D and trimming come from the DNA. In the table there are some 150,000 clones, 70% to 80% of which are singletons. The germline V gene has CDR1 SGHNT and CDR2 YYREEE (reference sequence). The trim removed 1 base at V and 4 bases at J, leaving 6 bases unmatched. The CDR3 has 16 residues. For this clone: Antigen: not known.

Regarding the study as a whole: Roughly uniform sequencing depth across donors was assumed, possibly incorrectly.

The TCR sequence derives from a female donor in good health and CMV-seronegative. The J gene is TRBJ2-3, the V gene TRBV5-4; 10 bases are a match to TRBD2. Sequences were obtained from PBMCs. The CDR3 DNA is TGTGCCAGCAGCTTGAGTTTAGCGGGGGGAGCAGATACGCAGTATTTT. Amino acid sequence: CASSLSLAGGADTQYF.